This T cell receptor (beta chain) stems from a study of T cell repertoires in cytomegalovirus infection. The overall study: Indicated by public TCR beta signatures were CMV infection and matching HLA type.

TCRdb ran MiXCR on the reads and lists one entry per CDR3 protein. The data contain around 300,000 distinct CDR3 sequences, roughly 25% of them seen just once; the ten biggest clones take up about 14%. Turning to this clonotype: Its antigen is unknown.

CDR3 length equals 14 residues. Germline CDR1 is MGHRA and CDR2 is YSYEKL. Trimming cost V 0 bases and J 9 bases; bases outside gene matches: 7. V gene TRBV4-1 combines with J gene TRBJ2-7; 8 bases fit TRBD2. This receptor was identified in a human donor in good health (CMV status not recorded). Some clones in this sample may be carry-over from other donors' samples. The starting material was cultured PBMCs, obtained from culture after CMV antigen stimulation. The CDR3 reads CASSQDLREVSQYF. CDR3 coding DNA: TGCGCCAGCAGCCAAGATCTGCGGGAGGTTTCGCAGTACTTC.